Presented here are 28 T cell receptor beta chains from one specimen sequenced in a study of CD8 T cells in Susac syndrome. Given that CD62L sheds upon thawing, staining for CD27 and CD45RA defined the memory subsets used for TEMRA sorting. The RNA input was roughly 0.45 to 1 ug, and it was reverse transcribed with random hexamers. From the immunoSEQ multiplex PCR reads, TCRdb called clonotypes with MiXCR, one entry per CDR3 protein. This table has about 2,600 distinct CDR3 sequences, 74% appearing once. Sequencing was carried out using CD8+ TEMRA cells from PBMCs. Subset specified: FACS-sorted terminally differentiated effector memory CD8+ T cells re-expressing CD45RA (CD8+ TEMRA). Every receptor here comes from a human donor with Susac syndrome.

This clonotype is labeled as large. The chain carries TRBV19 and TRBJ1-1; 7 positions match TRBD1. Germline assignment: CDR1 LNHDA and CDR2 SQIVND (reference sequence). Trimming cost V 4 bases and J 1 base; bases outside gene matches: 3. CDR3 length: 14 amino acids. CDR3 region: CASSTGQRNTEAFF. CDR3 sequence (DNA): TGTGCCAGTAGTACGGGACAGAGGAACACTGAAGCTTTCTTT.

J is TRBJ2-7 and V is TRBV28; D uncertain. Trimming removed 1 base at V and 2 bases at J, with 9 bases between. CDR1 and CDR2 (germline): MDHEN, SYDVKM. The CDR3 loop spans 14 amino acids. In DNA form, the CDR3 reads TGTGCCAGCAGTTTATCCTTTCCGGCCTACGAGCAGTACTTC. Translating it yields CASSLSFPAYEQYF.

The CDR3: CASSSPGQTYEQYF. The CDR3 DNA reads TGTGCCAGCAGTTCCCCGGGACAAACCTACGAGCAGTACTTC. The chain recombines TRBV28 with TRBJ2-7, with D perhaps matching TRBD1 (6 bases). The germline V and J ends were trimmed by 4 bases and 2 bases, with 12 bases remaining between them. The V gene's germline CDR1 is MDHEN and CDR2 SYDVKM. The CDR3 has 14 amino acids.

J is TRBJ2-2 and V is TRBV7-3; TRBD2 matches 13 bases. The J segment lost 0 bases and the V segment lost 5 bases, leaving 9 bases of the junction unmatched. The CDR3 has 19 residues. Germline CDR1 is SGHTA and CDR2 is FQGTGA. The CDR3 DNA sequence: TGTGCCAGCAGCACAACCCCGGGACTAGCGGGGTCGAACACCGGGGAGCTGTTTTTT. It translates to CASSTTPGLAGSNTGELFF.

The gene calls are TRBV27 and TRBJ2-5, with D hard to call. Germline V gene sequence: CDR1 MNHEY, CDR2 SMNVEV (reference sequence). This CDR3 spans 15 amino acids. Trimming took off 0 bases at V and 4 bases at J, with 12 bases between the two ends. CDR3 sequence reads: CASSLSPEVGETQYF. The CDR3 coding sequence is TGTGCCAGCAGTTTATCGCCCGAGGTAGGAGAGACCCAGTACTTC.

This clonotype was counted a single time. The genes are TRBV5-4 and TRBJ1-2; D is uncertain. Trimming took 3 bases from V and 2 from J, leaving 8 bases between them. Germline V gene data show CDR1 as SGHNT and CDR2 as YYREEE (reference sequence). The CDR3 is made up of 13 amino acids. This CDR3 reads CASSSKPNYGYTF. The DNA for the CDR3 is TGTGCCAGCAGCTCGAAACCCAACTATGGCTACACCTTC.

For the CDR3, the DNA is TGTGCCAGCAGCTTAGGACGGGGCTGGGGGGACGAGCAGTACTTC. It codes for CASSLGRGWGDEQYF. The rearrangement links TRBV13 to TRBJ2-7; D is possibly TRBD2 (6 bases). Between the trimmed V and J ends, which lost 0 bases and 5 bases, there was a span of 14 bases. The CDR3 spans 15 residues. The V gene's germline CDR1 is PRHDT and CDR2 FYEKMQ (reference sequence).

The chain uses TRBV11-2 and TRBJ2-5; tentatively, D is TRBD2 (6 bases). Trimming pared 1 base from V and 7 bases from J, leaving 16 bases between. CDR1 is SGHAT, CDR2 FQNNGV, per germline. The CDR3 runs 15 residues. CDR3 nucleotides: TGTGCCAGCAGCTTAGTTGGCGGGGAGATGAGGACCCAGTACTTC. Translating it yields CASSLVGGEMRTQYF.

This chain joins TRBV5-5 and TRBJ2-3, with no clear D. The germline V gene has CDR1 SGHKS and CDR2 YYEKEE (reference sequence). The CDR3 is 14 residues long. Trimming took off 2 bases at V and 2 bases at J, with 9 bases between the two ends. CDR3 sequence (DNA): TGTGCCAGCAGCTTCGAAGGCCCCACAGATACGCAGTATTTT. This encodes CASSFEGPTDTQYF.

The V gene is TRBV19, the J gene TRBJ1-5, with no clear D. V was trimmed by 6 bases and J by 1 base, leaving 4 bases between them. CDR3 size: 12 residues. Germline CDR1 reads LNHDA; CDR2 reads SQIVND (reference sequence). CDR3 loop: CASRTSNQPQHF. The CDR3 DNA follows: TGTGCCAGTAGAACAAGCAATCAGCCCCAGCATTTT. The whole variable domain, filled in from reference TRBV19 and TRBJ1-5, reads DGGITQSPKYLFRKEGQNVTLSCEQNLNHDAMYWYRQDPGQGLRLIYYSQIVNDFQKGDIAEGYSVSREKKESFPLTVTSAQKNPTAFYLCASRTSNQPQHFGDGTRLSIL.

The gene calls are TRBV12-3 or TRBV12-4 and TRBJ1-1; D is unresolved. CDR3 length: 13 amino acids. Trimming shortened V by 1 base and J by 8 bases, and 11 bases separated the two germline ends. DNA for the CDR3: TGTGCCAGCAGTTTAGGCGCCGGGTCGGAAGCTTTCTTT. As protein: CASSLGAGSEAFF.

The chain is built from TRBV3-1 and TRBJ2-5; 10 bases are a match to TRBD2. Unmatched junction bases numbered 4, after V lost 4 bases and J lost 2 bases. CDR3 length: 15 amino acids. From germline, CDR1 is LGHDT and CDR2 YNNKEL (reference sequence). The CDR3 DNA is TGTGCCAGCAGCCGGCTAGCGGGAGAACAAGAGACCCAGTACTTC. This gives the protein CASSRLAGEQETQYF.

This sequence joins TRBV7-9 and TRBJ2-1; 9 bases fit TRBD2. The CDR3 length is 16 residues. Germline assignment: CDR1 SEHNR and CDR2 FQNEAQ (reference sequence). V lost 1 base to trimming and J lost 8 bases; unmatched junction nucleotides: 9. CDR3 region: CASSLEFSGSPHEQFF. In DNA form, the CDR3 reads TGTGCCAGCAGCTTAGAGTTTAGCGGGAGTCCCCATGAGCAGTTCTTC.

The count of this clonotype is one. The chain recombines TRBV19 with TRBJ1-5; unclear D gene. This CDR3 has 14 residues. The ends were cut back, 3 bases at V and 0 bases at J, with 6 bases in the middle. Germline V gene sequence: CDR1 LNHDA, CDR2 SQIVND (reference sequence). The CDR3 loop is CASSILDSNQPQHF. DNA of the CDR3: TGTGCCAGTAGTATCTTGGATAGCAATCAGCCCCAGCATTTT.

This sequence joins TRBV8-2 and TRBJ2-6. TRBV8-2 is a pseudogene segment. CDR3 length: 17 amino acids. This CDR3 is CGTPYKITQSRANVLTF. CDR3 nucleotides: TGTGGCACACCTTACAAGATAACACAAAGTCGGGCCAACGTCCTGACTTTC.

The chain combines TRBV28 with TRBJ2-4, with D hard to call. CDR3 length equals 14 residues. CDR1 MDHEN and CDR2 SYDVKM come from the germline V gene. The germline V and J ends were trimmed by 3 bases and 5 bases, with 11 bases remaining between them. The CDR3 loop reads CASSLGGLENIQYF. The CDR3 coding sequence is TGTGCCAGCAGTTTGGGCGGTTTAGAAAACATTCAGTACTTC.

This sequence joins TRBV6-2 or TRBV6-3 and TRBJ1-1; 11 bases match TRBD1. J lost 7 bases, V lost 2 bases, and 6 bases had no gene match. Germline loops: CDR1 MNHEY, CDR2 SVGEGT. The CDR3 is 15 residues long. CDR3 region: CASSYNRDRGIEAFF. The CDR3 DNA is TGTGCCAGCAGTTACAACCGGGACAGGGGGATTGAAGCTTTCTTT.

The chain carries TRBV7-3 and TRBJ2-2, with D unresolved. There are 15 residues in the CDR3. V shed 1 base and J shed 0 bases, with 6 bases lying between them. The germline gives CDR1 SGHTA, CDR2 FQGTGA. The CDR3 is CASSLNSANTGELFF. CDR3 in DNA: TGTGCCAGCAGCTTAAACAGTGCGAACACCGGGGAGCTGTTTTTT.

This chain connects TRBV21-1 to TRBJ1-1. TRBV21-1 is a pseudogene locus. The CDR3 contains 18 residues. The CDR3 protein is CASSSTVFSRHRNTEAFF. CDR3 nucleotide sequence: TGTGCCAGCAGCAGTACGGTTTTTTCTAGGCACAGGAACACTGAAGCTTTCTTT.

The chain joins TRBV28 to TRBJ1-3; D unresolved. V was cut by 10 bases and J by 0 bases, with 10 bases left in between. The germline V gene has CDR1 MDHEN and CDR2 SYDVKM. The CDR3 runs to 13 residues. The CDR3 reads CATGDFSGNTIYF. The CDR3 DNA follows: TGTGCCACCGGGGATTTCTCTGGAAACACCATATATTTT.

The rearrangement links TRBV19 to TRBJ1-5; D is unresolved. CDR1 and CDR2 from the germline V gene are LNHDA and SQIVND (reference sequence). Trimming took 6 bases from V and 1 from J, leaving 4 bases between them. The CDR3 length is 12 residues. CDR3 in amino acids: CASRQSNQPQHF. The DNA for the CDR3 is TGTGCCAGTAGACAGAGCAATCAGCCCCAGCATTTT.

Only one count was recorded for this clonotype. The gene calls are TRBV20-1 and TRBJ1-4, with TRBD1 matching 12 bases. This CDR3 is built from 14 residues. The V gene's germline CDR1 is DFQATT and CDR2 SNEGSKA (reference sequence). Losses at the gene ends were 0 bases for V and 8 bases for J; bases not matched to a gene: 1. This CDR3 is CSARDGTGGEKLFF. CDR3 in DNA: TGCAGTGCTAGAGATGGGACAGGGGGCGAAAAACTGTTTTTT.

The genes are TRBV20-1 and TRBJ1-3; D gene unclear. Germline CDR1 reads DFQATT; CDR2 reads SNEGSKA (reference sequence). V lost 7 bases to trimming and J lost 7 bases, with 5 bases between them. This CDR3 comprises 9 residues. The CDR3 loop is CSVRNTIYF. In DNA, the CDR3 is TGCAGTGTCCGGAACACCATATATTTT.

The chain is built from TRBV20-1 and TRBJ2-1; D call uncertain. V lost 6 bases and J lost 9, with 15 bases in between. This CDR3 comprises 12 residues. Germline values: CDR1 DFQATT, CDR2 SNEGSKA (reference sequence). CDR3 bases: TGCAGTGCAACCGCCACGACAATTGAGCAGTTCTTC. Translation: CSATATTIEQFF.

This chain uses TRBV20-1 with TRBJ2-2; 7 nucleotides align to TRBD2. V dropped 0 bases and J dropped 5; count of bases not matched to a gene: 6. The CDR3 runs 15 residues. Germline V gene data show CDR1 as DFQATT and CDR2 as SNEGSKA (reference sequence). CDR3 protein: CSARDLRGETGELFF. Here the CDR3 DNA reads TGCAGTGCTAGAGATCTTCGGGGGGAAACCGGGGAGCTGTTTTTT.

The gene calls are TRBV6-2 or TRBV6-3 and TRBJ2-2; TRBD2 agrees at 16 bases. J was trimmed by 3 bases and V by 2 bases; bases with no gene match: 3. Germline-derived CDR1 and CDR2 are MNHEY and SVGEGT. The CDR3 has 18 residues. CDR3 protein: CASSYGTSGGADTGELFF. CDR3 bases: TGTGCCAGCAGTTACGGGACTAGCGGGGGGGCAGACACCGGGGAGCTGTTTTTT.

The CDR3 reads CASSYSGEHNEQFF. The DNA of the CDR3 is TGTGCCAGCAGTTACTCAGGGGAACACAATGAGCAGTTCTTC. The rearrangement joins TRBV6-2 or TRBV6-3 to TRBJ2-1; possibly TRBD1 for D (5 bases). The CDR3 is 14 residues long. Trimming took 0 bases from V and 5 from J, leaving 8 bases between them. Germline-derived CDR1 and CDR2 are MNHEY and SVGEGT.

Notes on this clonotype: This may stem from a read error, because a much larger clone lies one nucleotide away. This chain connects TRBV7-9 to TRBJ1-5; 7 bases match TRBD1. The CDR3 is 14 residues long. Germline values: CDR1 SEHNR, CDR2 FQNEAQ (reference sequence). CDR3 sequence (DNA): TGTTCCAGCAGCTCGGGACAGATTAATCAGCCCCAGCATTTT. Amino acid sequence: CSSSSGQINQPQHF.